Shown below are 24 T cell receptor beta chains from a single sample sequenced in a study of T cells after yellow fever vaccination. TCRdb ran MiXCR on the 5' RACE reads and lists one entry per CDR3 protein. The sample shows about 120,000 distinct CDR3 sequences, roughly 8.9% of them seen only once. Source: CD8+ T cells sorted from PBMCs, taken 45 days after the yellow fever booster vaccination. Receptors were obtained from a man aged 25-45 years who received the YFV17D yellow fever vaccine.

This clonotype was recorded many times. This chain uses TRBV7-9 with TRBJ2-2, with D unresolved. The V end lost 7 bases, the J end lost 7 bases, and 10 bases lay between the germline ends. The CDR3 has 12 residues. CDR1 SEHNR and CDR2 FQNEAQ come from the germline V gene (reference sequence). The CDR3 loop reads CASKPFGGELFF. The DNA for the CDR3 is TGTGCCAGCAAGCCCTTCGGCGGGGAGCTGTTTTTT.

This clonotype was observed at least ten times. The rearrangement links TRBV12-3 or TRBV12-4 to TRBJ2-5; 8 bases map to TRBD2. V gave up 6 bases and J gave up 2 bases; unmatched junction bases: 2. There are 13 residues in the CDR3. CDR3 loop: CASRSGSQETQYF. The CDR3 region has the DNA TGTGCCAGCAGGAGCGGGAGTCAAGAGACCCAGTACTTC.

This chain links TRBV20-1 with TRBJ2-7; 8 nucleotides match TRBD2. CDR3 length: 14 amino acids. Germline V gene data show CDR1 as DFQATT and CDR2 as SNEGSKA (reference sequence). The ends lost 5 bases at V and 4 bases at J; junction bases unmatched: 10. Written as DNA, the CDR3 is TGCAGTGCTCGCCCCCAGCGGGAGTATTACGAGCAGTACTTC. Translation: CSARPQREYYEQYF.

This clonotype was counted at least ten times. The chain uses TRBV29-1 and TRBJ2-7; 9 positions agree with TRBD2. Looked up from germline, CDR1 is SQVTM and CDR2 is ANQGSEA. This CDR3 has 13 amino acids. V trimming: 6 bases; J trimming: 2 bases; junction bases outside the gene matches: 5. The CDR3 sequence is CSVGGLATYEQYF. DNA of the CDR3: TGCAGCGTGGGAGGACTAGCGACCTACGAGCAGTACTTC.

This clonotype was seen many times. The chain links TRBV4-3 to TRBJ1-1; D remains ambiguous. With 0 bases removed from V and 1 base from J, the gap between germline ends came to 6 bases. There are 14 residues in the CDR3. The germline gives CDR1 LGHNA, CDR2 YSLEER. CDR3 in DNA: TGCGCCAGCAGCCAAGAGGACGGGAACACTGAAGCTTTCTTT. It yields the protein CASSQEDGNTEAFF.

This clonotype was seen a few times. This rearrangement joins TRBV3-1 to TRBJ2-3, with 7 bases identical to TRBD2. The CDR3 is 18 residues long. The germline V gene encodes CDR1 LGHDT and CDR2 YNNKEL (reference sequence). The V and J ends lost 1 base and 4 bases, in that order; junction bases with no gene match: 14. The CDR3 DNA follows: TGTGCCAGCAGCCAAGCCGTGTGGCGGGAGACGGACGCAGATACGCAGTATTTT. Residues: CASSQAVWRETDADTQYF.

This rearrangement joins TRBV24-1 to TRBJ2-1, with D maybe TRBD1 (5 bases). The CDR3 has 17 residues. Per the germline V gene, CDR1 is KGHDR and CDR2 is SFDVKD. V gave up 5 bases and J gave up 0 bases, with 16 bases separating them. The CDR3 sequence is CATSVSLGASSYNEQFF. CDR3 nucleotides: TGTGCCACCAGTGTAAGTCTTGGGGCCAGCTCCTACAATGAGCAGTTCTTC.

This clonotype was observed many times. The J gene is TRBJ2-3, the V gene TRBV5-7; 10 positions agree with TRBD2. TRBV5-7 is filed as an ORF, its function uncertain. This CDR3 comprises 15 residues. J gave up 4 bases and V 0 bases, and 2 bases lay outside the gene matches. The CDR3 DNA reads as TGTGCCAGCAGCTTGGAACTAGCGGGATCAGATACGCAGTATTTT. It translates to CASSLELAGSDTQYF.

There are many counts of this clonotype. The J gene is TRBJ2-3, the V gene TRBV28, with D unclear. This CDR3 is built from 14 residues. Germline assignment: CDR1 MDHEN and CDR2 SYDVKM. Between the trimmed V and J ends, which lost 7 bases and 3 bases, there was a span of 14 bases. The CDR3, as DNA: TGTGCCAGCACTCGGGCTAGTTATACAGATACGCAGTATTTT. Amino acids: CASTRASYTDTQYF.

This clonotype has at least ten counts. CDR3 region: CASSQGDTEAFF. The CDR3 DNA reads TGCGCCAGCAGCCAAGGGGACACTGAAGCTTTCTTT. This rearrangement joins TRBV4-1 to TRBJ1-1; D gene uncertain. The CDR3 length is 12 residues. V lost 1 base, J lost 3 bases, and 3 bases lay in between. The germline gives CDR1 MGHRA, CDR2 YSYEKL.

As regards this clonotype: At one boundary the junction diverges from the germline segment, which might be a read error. The CDR3, as DNA: TGCTGTGCATCCCCATTAGCGGGGGGCTCCTACAATGAGCAGTTCTTC. It specifies CCASPLAGGSYNEQFF. V is TRBV20-1 and J is TRBJ2-1, with TRBD2 matching 10 bases. This CDR3 has 16 amino acids. Looked up from germline, CDR1 is DFQATT and CDR2 is SNEGSKA (reference sequence).

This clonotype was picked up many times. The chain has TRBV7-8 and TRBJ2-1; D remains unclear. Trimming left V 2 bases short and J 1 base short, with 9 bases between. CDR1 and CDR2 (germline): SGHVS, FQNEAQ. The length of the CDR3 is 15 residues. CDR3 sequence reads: CASSLSLPSYNEQFF. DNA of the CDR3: TGTGCCAGCAGCTTAAGTCTCCCATCCTACAATGAGCAGTTCTTC.

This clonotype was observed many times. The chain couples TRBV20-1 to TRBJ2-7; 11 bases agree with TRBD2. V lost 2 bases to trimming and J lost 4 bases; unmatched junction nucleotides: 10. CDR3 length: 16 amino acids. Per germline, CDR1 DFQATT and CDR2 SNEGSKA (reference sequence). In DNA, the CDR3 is TGCAGTGCTAGACTCATAGCGGGAGGGCCCTTATACGAGCAGTACTTC. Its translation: CSARLIAGGPLYEQYF.

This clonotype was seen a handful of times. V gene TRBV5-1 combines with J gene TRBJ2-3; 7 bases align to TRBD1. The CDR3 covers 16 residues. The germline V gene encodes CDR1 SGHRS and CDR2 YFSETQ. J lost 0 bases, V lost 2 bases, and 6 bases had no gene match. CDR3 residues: CASSFFTGDSTDTQYF. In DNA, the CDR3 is TGCGCCAGCAGCTTTTTTACAGGGGATAGCACAGATACGCAGTATTTT.

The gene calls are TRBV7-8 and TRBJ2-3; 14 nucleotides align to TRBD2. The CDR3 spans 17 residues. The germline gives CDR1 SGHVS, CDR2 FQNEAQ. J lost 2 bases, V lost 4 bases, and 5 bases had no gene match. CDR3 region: CASSWETSGRATDTQYF. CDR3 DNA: TGTGCCAGCAGCTGGGAGACTAGCGGGAGGGCCACAGATACGCAGTATTTT.

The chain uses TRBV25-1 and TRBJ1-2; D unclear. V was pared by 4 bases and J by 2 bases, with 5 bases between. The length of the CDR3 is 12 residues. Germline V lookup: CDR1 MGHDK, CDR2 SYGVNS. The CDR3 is CASSGLNYGYTF. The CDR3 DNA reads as TGTGCCAGCAGTGGACTGAACTATGGCTACACCTTC.

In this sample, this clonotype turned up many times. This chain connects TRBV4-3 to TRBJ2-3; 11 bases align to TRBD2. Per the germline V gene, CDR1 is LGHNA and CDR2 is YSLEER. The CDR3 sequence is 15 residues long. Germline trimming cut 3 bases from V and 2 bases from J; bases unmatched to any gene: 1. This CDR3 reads CASSQGLADTDTQYF. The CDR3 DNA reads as TGCGCCAGCAGCCAGGGACTAGCGGACACAGATACGCAGTATTTT.

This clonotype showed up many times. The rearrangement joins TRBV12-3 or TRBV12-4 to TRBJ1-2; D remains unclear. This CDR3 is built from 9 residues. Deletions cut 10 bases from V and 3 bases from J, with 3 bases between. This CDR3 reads CATDYGYTF. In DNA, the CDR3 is TGTGCCACCGACTATGGCTACACCTTC.

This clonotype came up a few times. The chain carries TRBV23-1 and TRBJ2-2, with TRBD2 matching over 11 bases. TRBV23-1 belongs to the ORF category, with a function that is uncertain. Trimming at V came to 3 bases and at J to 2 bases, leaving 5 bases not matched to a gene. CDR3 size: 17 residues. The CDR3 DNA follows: TGCGCCAGCAGTCACCCGGGACTAGCGGAAAACACCGGGGAGCTGTTTTTT. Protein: CASSHPGLAENTGELFF.

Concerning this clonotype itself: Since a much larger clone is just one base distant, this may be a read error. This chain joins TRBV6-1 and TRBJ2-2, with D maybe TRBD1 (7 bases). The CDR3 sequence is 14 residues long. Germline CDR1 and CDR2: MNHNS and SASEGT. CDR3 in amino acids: CASPGTENTGGLFF. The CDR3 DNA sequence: TGTGCCAGCCCCGGGACAGAAAACACCGGGGGGCTGTTTTTT.

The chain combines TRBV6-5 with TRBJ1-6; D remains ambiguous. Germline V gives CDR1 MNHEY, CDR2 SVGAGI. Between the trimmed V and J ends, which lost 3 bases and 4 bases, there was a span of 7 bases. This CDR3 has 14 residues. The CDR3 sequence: CASSYKEYNSPLHF. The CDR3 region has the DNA TGTGCCAGCAGTTATAAGGAGTATAATTCACCCCTCCACTTT.

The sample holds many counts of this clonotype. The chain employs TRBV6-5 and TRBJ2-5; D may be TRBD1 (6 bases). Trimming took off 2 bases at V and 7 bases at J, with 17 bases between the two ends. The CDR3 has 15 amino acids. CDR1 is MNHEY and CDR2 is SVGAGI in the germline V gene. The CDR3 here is CASSYGGGRGATQYF. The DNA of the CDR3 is TGTGCCAGCAGTTACGGCGGAGGCAGGGGTGCGACCCAGTACTTC.

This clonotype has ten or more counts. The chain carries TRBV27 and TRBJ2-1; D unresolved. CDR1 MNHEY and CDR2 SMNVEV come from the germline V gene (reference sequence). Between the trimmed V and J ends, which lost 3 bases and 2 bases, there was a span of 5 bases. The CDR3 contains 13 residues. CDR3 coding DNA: TGTGCCAGCAGTTTGTCTACCTACAATGAGCAGTTCTTC. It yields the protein CASSLSTYNEQFF.

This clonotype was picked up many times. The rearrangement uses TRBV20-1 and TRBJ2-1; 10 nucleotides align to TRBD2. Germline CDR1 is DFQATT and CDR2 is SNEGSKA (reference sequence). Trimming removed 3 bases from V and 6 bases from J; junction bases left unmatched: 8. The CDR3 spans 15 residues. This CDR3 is CSARSLAGAGNEQFF. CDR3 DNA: TGCAGTGCTAGGAGTCTAGCGGGAGCCGGCAATGAGCAGTTCTTC.